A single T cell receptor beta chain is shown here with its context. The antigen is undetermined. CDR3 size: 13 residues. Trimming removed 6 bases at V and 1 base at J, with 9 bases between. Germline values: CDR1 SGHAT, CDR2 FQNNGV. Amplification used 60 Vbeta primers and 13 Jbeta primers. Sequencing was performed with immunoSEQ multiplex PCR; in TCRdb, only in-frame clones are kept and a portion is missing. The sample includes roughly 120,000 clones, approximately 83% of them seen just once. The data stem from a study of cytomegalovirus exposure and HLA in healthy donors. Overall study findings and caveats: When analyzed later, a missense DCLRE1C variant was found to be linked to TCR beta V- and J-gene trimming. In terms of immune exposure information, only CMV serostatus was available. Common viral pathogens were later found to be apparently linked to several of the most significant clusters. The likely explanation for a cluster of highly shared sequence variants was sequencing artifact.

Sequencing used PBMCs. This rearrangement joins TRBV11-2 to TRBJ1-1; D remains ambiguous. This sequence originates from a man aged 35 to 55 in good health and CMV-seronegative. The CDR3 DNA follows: TGTGCCAGCAGTGCAGGTCGGAACACTGAAGCTTTCTTT. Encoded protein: CASSAGRNTEAFF. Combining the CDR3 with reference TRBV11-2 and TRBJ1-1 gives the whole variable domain EAGVAQSPRYKIIEKRQSVAFWCNPISGHATLYWYQQILGQGPKLLIQFQNNGVVDDSQLPKDRFSAERLKGVDSTLKIQPAKLEDSAVYLCASSAGRNTEAFFGQGTRLTVV.